The next 24 T cell receptor beta chains were all read from a single sample in a study of blood T cell repertoires in COVID-19. Clones were read by immunoSEQ multiplex PCR, and TCRdb kept only the in-frame ones, dropping some. Counted here are 300,000 to 350,000 clones, about nine tenths occurring once; the ten biggest clones make up around 9.3%. The sequencing sample was made of PBMCs or T cells enriched from blood (not recorded which). These receptors all come from a woman younger than 35 who had recovered from COVID-19.

The chain is built from TRBV12-3 or TRBV12-4 and TRBJ2-5; 8 positions match TRBD1. The CDR3 sequence is 13 residues long. Trimming at V came to 6 bases and at J to 5 bases, leaving 5 bases not matched to a gene. The CDR3: CASSRDRRETQYF. The CDR3 nucleotides read TGTGCCAGCAGCAGGGACAGGAGGGAGACCCAGTACTTC.

V and J are TRBV27 and TRBJ2-7; 7 bases fit TRBD2. Germline-derived CDR1 and CDR2 are MNHEY and SMNVEV (reference sequence). There are 16 residues in the CDR3. Trimming took 6 bases from V and 3 from J; bases not matched to a gene: 14. This chain's CDR3 is CASSSPPGTGGYEQYF. For the CDR3, the DNA is TGTGCCAGCAGCTCGCCGCCCGGGACGGGGGGCTACGAGCAGTACTTC.

V and J are TRBV7-8 and TRBJ1-1; tentatively, D is TRBD1 (6 bases). Germline CDR1 and CDR2: SGHVS and FQNEAQ. V was clipped by 0 bases and J by 0 bases, with 14 bases between them. The CDR3 consists of 17 residues. CDR3 amino acids: CASSLAVQGPMNTEAFF. The CDR3 DNA follows: TGTGCCAGCAGCTTAGCGGTCCAGGGGCCGATGAACACTGAAGCTTTCTTT.

J is TRBJ2-3 and V is TRBV12-5; a possible D gene is TRBD1 (6 bases). CDR3 length: 15 amino acids. V was shortened by 8 bases and J by 0 bases, with 15 bases between the two germline ends. CDR1 and CDR2 (germline): LGHNT, FRNRAP. The CDR3 bases are TGTGCTAGTAGCGGTTGGGGGCCTAGCACAGATACGCAGTATTTT. This translates into CASSGWGPSTDTQYF.

V and J are TRBV27 and TRBJ1-2; D is possibly TRBD1 (5 bases). V lost 5 bases and J lost 8, with 18 bases in between. CDR1 is MNHEY, CDR2 SMNVEV, per germline (reference sequence). This CDR3 region has 14 residues. CDR3 in DNA: TGTGCCAGCAGTCCGATGGGGGGATGGGTCGGCTACACCTTC. Amino acid sequence: CASSPMGGWVGYTF.

The chain combines TRBV7-2 with TRBJ1-1; no clear D gene. Between the trimmed V and J ends, which lost 5 bases and 6 bases, there was a span of 10 bases. Germline V gene data show CDR1 as SGHTA and CDR2 as FQGNSA. This CDR3 has 12 amino acids. The CDR3 here is CASSGDRPEAFF. Here the CDR3 DNA reads TGTGCCAGCAGCGGAGACCGGCCTGAAGCTTTCTTT. Filled out from reference TRBV7-2 and TRBJ1-1, the complete variable domain reads GAGVSQSPSNKVTEKGKDVELRCDPISGHTALYWYRQSLGQGLEFLIYFQGNSAPDKSGLPSDRFSAERTGGSVSTLTIQRTQQEDSAVYLCASSGDRPEAFFGQGTRLTVV.

J is TRBJ2-1 and V is TRBV7-3; 12 bases agree with TRBD2. Germline V gene data show CDR1 as SGHTA and CDR2 as FQGTGA. V lost 5 bases, J lost 5 bases, and 10 bases stayed unmatched. The CDR3 spans 17 residues. The CDR3: CASSPTPTSGGHNEQFF. The CDR3 DNA sequence: TGTGCCAGCAGCCCAACCCCAACTAGCGGGGGGCACAATGAGCAGTTCTTC.

The chain recombines TRBV10-3 with TRBJ1-6; 9 bases are shared with TRBD1. The V gene end was trimmed by 2 bases and the J gene end by 2 bases; junction bases not matched to a gene: 4. Germline V gives CDR1 ENHRY, CDR2 SYGVKD. The CDR3 runs to 17 residues. The CDR3 nucleotides are TGTGCCATCAGTGAGGGGGGGACAGGGACCTATAATTCACCCCTCCACTTT. Translation: CAISEGGTGTYNSPLHF.

This rearrangement joins TRBV7-8 to TRBJ1-3; D gene uncertain. Germline CDR1 and CDR2: SGHVS and FQNEAQ. The V and J ends lost 4 bases and 5 bases respectively, with 15 bases between them. This CDR3 comprises 15 residues. CDR3 coding DNA: TGTGCCAGCAGCTCCCAAAGCGCATTCCGAAACACCATATATTTT. Its translation is CASSSQSAFRNTIYF.

This clone was recorded only once. CDR3 coding DNA: TGTGCCAGCAGCCCCTCTCTTCTAGCGGGAGTTTCTAGTGAGCAGTTCTTC. It specifies CASSPSLLAGVSSEQFF. The chain couples TRBV7-9 to TRBJ2-1; 10 nucleotides line up with TRBD2. V trimming: 5 bases; J trimming: 9 bases; junction bases outside the gene matches: 16. Germline V gives CDR1 SEHNR, CDR2 FQNEAQ (reference sequence). This CDR3 region has 17 residues.

The chain has TRBV19 and TRBJ1-5; 9 bases line up with TRBD1. The ends lost 5 bases at V and 7 bases at J; junction bases unmatched: 6. Germline CDR1 reads LNHDA; CDR2 reads SQIVND (reference sequence). This CDR3 is built from 14 residues. The CDR3 loop reads CASSSADRGQPQHF. CDR3 bases: TGTGCCAGTAGTTCGGCCGACAGGGGGCAGCCCCAGCATTTT.

V usage is TRBV5-8 and J usage is TRBJ2-5; 12 bases align to TRBD2. V lost 5 bases and J lost 4; bases outside the gene matches: 3. The germline CDR1 and CDR2 sequences are SGHTS and YDEGEE. The CDR3 is made up of 14 amino acids. CDR3 protein: CASRPSGRGETQYF. The DNA for the CDR3 is TGTGCCAGCAGGCCTAGCGGGAGGGGAGAGACCCAGTACTTC.

The chain has TRBV7-6 and TRBJ1-1, with no clear D. From germline, CDR1 is SGHVS and CDR2 FNYEAQ. This CDR3 is 13 amino acids long. Trimming left V 5 bases short and J 5 bases short, with 12 bases between. Here the CDR3 reads CASSLRLWTEAFF. The CDR3 DNA sequence: TGTGCCAGCAGCCTGAGACTATGGACTGAAGCTTTCTTT.

This chain connects TRBV11-2 to TRBJ2-1, with D possibly TRBD1 on 6 matching bases. Trimming pared 5 bases from V and 3 bases from J, leaving 11 bases between. Germline V lookup: CDR1 SGHAT, CDR2 FQNNGV. The CDR3 is 14 amino acids. The CDR3 reads CASSTIQGYNEQFF. CDR3 nucleotide sequence: TGTGCCAGCAGCACAATACAGGGCTACAATGAGCAGTTCTTC.

This chain joins TRBV6-6 and TRBJ2-7, with 8 nucleotides matching TRBD1. J lost 3 bases, V lost 0 bases, and 4 bases had no gene match. This CDR3 has 15 residues. The V gene's germline CDR1 is MNHNY and CDR2 SVGAGI (reference sequence). This CDR3 is CASSYSVGQGYEQYF. The CDR3 bases are TGTGCCAGCAGTTACTCAGTAGGACAGGGCTACGAGCAGTACTTC.

The chain combines TRBV5-1 with TRBJ1-2; 8 nucleotides agree with TRBD1. There are 12 residues in the CDR3. J lost 7 bases, V lost 3 bases, and 2 bases had no gene match. Germline-derived CDR1 and CDR2 are SGHRS and YFSETQ. CDR3 sequence reads: CASSYDRGGYTF. The CDR3 DNA reads TGCGCCAGCAGCTATGACAGGGGTGGCTACACCTTC.

This chain links TRBV9 with TRBJ1-1, with 7 bases identical to TRBD1. The CDR3 runs 16 residues. Germline CDR1 is SGDLS and CDR2 is YYNGEE. Trimming removed 1 base from V and 0 bases from J; junction bases left unmatched: 6. The CDR3 DNA reads as TGTGCCAGCAGCGTACTTACCGGGACAGTGAACACTGAAGCTTTCTTT. Protein product: CASSVLTGTVNTEAFF.

The chain combines TRBV4-3 with TRBJ2-3; the D gene is possibly TRBD2 (6 bases). From germline, CDR1 is LGHNA and CDR2 YSLEER. V was clipped by 0 bases and J by 1 base, with 11 bases between them. The CDR3 has 16 amino acids. CDR3 nucleotide sequence: TGCGCCAGCAGCCAAGATCAACCGGGGGGCACAGATACGCAGTATTTT. Translation gives CASSQDQPGGTDTQYF.

The rearrangement uses TRBV14 and TRBJ1-1; 7 bases map to TRBD1. V shed 6 bases and J 3 bases; nucleotides not matched to a gene: 10. Germline CDR1 reads SGHDN; CDR2 reads FVKESK. The CDR3 sequence is 15 residues long. CDR3 protein: CASSLRRDSHTEAFF. Written as DNA, the CDR3 is TGTGCCAGCAGTTTAAGACGGGACAGCCACACTGAAGCTTTCTTT.

The chain recombines TRBV19 with TRBJ1-5, with TRBD1 as a possible D gene (5 bases). The ends were cut back, 1 base at V and 5 bases at J, with 9 bases in the middle. The CDR3 loop spans 14 amino acids. The V gene's germline CDR1 is LNHDA and CDR2 SQIVND (reference sequence). The DNA of the CDR3 is TGTGCCAGTAGTATAGGGACAAGCTATCAGCCCCAGCATTTT. Residues: CASSIGTSYQPQHF.

J is TRBJ1-2 and V is TRBV5-6; D not resolved. Per germline, CDR1 SGHDT and CDR2 YYEEEE. Trimming cost V 2 bases and J 0 bases, with 8 bases left between them. CDR3 length equals 14 residues. CDR3 amino acids: CASSFPLSNYGYTF. CDR3 DNA: TGTGCCAGCAGCTTTCCCCTTTCTAACTATGGCTACACCTTC.

The chain links TRBV30 to TRBJ1-2; possibly TRBD1 for D (5 bases). The CDR3 loop spans 16 amino acids. The ends were cut back, 4 bases at V and 2 bases at J, with 20 bases in the middle. Germline-derived CDR1 and CDR2 are GTSNPN and SVGIG (reference sequence). This CDR3 reads CAWTMTVGRMNYGYTF. CDR3 sequence (DNA): TGTGCCTGGACAATGACAGTCGGAAGAATGAACTATGGCTACACCTTC.

This chain joins TRBV25-1 and TRBJ1-4; the D is unclear. CDR3 length: 17 residues. Trimming removed 4 bases at V and 4 bases at J, with 19 bases between. From germline, CDR1 is MGHDK and CDR2 SYGVNS. CDR3 sequence: CASSAEPRYAVNEKLFF. The CDR3 DNA reads as TGTGCCAGCAGTGCTGAGCCAAGGTACGCGGTTAATGAAAAACTGTTTTTT.

The chain employs TRBV28 and TRBJ2-7, with D possibly TRBD1 on 6 matching bases. The CDR3 spans 13 residues. Germline V CDR1 and CDR2: MDHEN, SYDVKM. Trimming took off 7 bases at V and 5 bases at J, with 15 bases between the two ends. The CDR3 is CASTAGTSHEQYF. The CDR3 bases are TGTGCCAGCACCGCCGGGACATCGCACGAGCAGTACTTC.